This T cell receptor (beta chain) was identified during a study of T and B cells in COVID-19 patients. Study context: COVID-19 patients gave peripheral blood either during active infection or after recovery. About 90% of the roughly 20 active-infection patients had comorbidities associated with unfavorable COVID-19 outcome.

The ends were cut back, 3 bases at V and 4 bases at J, with 12 bases in the middle. The CDR3 is made up of 13 amino acids. Germline loops: CDR1 GTSNPN, CDR2 SVGIG (reference sequence). Blood genomic DNA input for TRB amplification was roughly 220-500 ng. TRB rearrangements were amplified by multiplex PCR with BIOMED2 TRB-A/B primers. TCRdb reprocessed the multiplex PCR reads with MiXCR, giving one entry per CDR3 protein. Among more than 15,000 distinct CDR3 sequences listed, under 35% were seen once. This clonotype was seen a few times. The chain joins TRBV30 to TRBJ1-1, with D maybe TRBD1 (5 bases). The material sequenced was blood. The TCR sequence derives from a human donor who had recovered from COVID-19. CDR3 sequence reads: CAWSLGGTTEAFF. CDR3 nucleotides: TGTGCCTGGAGCCTGGGAGGGACCACTGAAGCTTTCTTT.